These 21 T cell receptor beta chains were all obtained from the same sample, sequenced in a study of tumor-infiltrating lymphocytes in primary liver carcinoma. cDNA specific to TCR beta was made from around 450 ng of total RNA, with a constant-region primer employed for priming. What produced the TCR beta libraries was three nested multiplex PCR rounds using slightly modified ARM-PCR. In the first two PCR rounds, TRBV1-TRBV30 forward primers were paired with a C-beta reverse primer, and each round lasted around 10 cycles. Each CDR3 protein gets one entry after TCRdb re-called the multiplex PCR reads with MiXCR. The sample records around 330,000 distinct CDR3 sequences, about 60% being singletons. Alongside blood RNA obtained from unsorted whole blood, germline DNA was also extracted. What was sequenced was peripheral blood. The receptors here all came from a man in his forties with primary liver carcinoma and hepatitis B virus infection.

Concerning this clonotype itself: A much larger clone differs by one base, so this may be a read error. The chain joins TRBV4-1 to TRBJ2-7, with 10 bases matching TRBD2. CDR3 length: 16 amino acids. CDR1 is MGHRA and CDR2 is YSYEKL in the germline V gene. J gave up 0 bases and V 4 bases, and 6 bases lay outside the gene matches. In nucleotides, the CDR3 is TGCGCCAGCAGCCCCCGGACTAGCGGTATCTCCTACGAGCAGTACTTC. Its translation is CASSPRTSGISYEQYF.

Regarding this clonotype: This may arise from a read error, as a much more abundant clone is one base away. The chain links TRBV6-2 or TRBV6-3 to TRBJ2-5, with D possibly TRBD2 on 5 matching bases. V was shortened by 7 bases and J by 7 bases, with 7 bases between the two germline ends. The CDR3 totals 10 residues. Germline V gene data show CDR1 as MNHEY and CDR2 as SVGEGT. The CDR3 DNA sequence: TGTGCCAGCAAAGAGGGGACCCAGTACTTC. Amino acid sequence: CASKEGTQYF.

This clonotype appeared many times. This chain connects TRBV6-5 to TRBJ1-2, with 8 bases lining up with TRBD1. The CDR3 runs 12 residues. Germline assignment: CDR1 MNHEY and CDR2 SVGAGI. With 5 bases clipped from V and 11 bases from J, the junction kept 7 bases outside the gene matches. For the CDR3, the DNA is TGTGCCAGCAGTCCTGGACAGGGCAGGTACACCTTC. Translation: CASSPGQGRYTF.

The V call is TRBV12-3 or TRBV12-4, the J call TRBJ1-1; TRBD1 aligns across 7 bases. V was clipped by 6 bases and J by 5 bases; unmatched bases: 15. This CDR3 is 16 amino acids long. The CDR3 sequence: CASSLPHRTGETEAFF. In DNA, the CDR3 is TGTGCCAGCAGCCTCCCACACCGGACAGGAGAGACTGAAGCTTTCTTT.

To note about this clonotype: The junction departs from the called germline gene at one end, perhaps through a read error. The chain carries TRBV19 and TRBJ2-2; a possible D gene is TRBD2 (6 bases). CDR1 and CDR2 (germline): LNHDA, SQIVND (reference sequence). This CDR3 has 14 residues. The CDR3 region is CVSSDGVEGGKLFF. DNA for the CDR3: TGTGTCTCCTCCGACGGAGTGGAGGGCGGGAAGCTGTTTTTT.

As for this clonotype: A much larger clonotype is one base distant, so this may be a read error. The gene calls are TRBV5-6 and TRBJ2-1; 7 bases match TRBD2. The V gene's germline CDR1 is SGHDT and CDR2 YYEEEE. Trimming took 4 bases from V and 5 from J; bases not matched to a gene: 12. The CDR3 runs 16 residues. The CDR3 loop is CASSIDPGLTDNEQFF. CDR3 DNA: TGTGCCAGCAGCATAGATCCGGGACTAACGGACAATGAGCAGTTCTTC.

As for this clonotype: Relative to the germline gene, one junction end is altered; a read error may explain this. This chain joins TRBV4-1 and TRBJ1-3; possible D gene TRBD1, 6 bases. This CDR3 has 13 residues. Germline CDR1 is MGHRA and CDR2 is YSYEKL. The chain's CDR3 is CASSPGARDTIYF. Here the CDR3 DNA reads TGCGCTAGCAGTCCGGGGGCCAGGGACACCATATATTTT.

Comment on this clonotype: One end of the junction fails to match germline, which may point to a read error. This rearrangement joins TRBV5-6 to TRBJ2-1; tentatively, D is TRBD1 or TRBD2 (7 bases each). CDR3 length equals 17 residues. CDR1 and CDR2 from the germline V gene are SGHDT and YYEEEE. This CDR3 is CVSSSNLQGRGCNEQFF. DNA of the CDR3: TGTGTCAGCAGCTCGAACCTACAGGGGCGGGGGTGCAATGAGCAGTTCTTC.

A note on this clonotype: Given a much more abundant clone one base away, this may be a read error. The chain joins TRBV5-4 to TRBJ1-5; 7 positions match TRBD1. Germline V lookup: CDR1 SGHNT, CDR2 YYREEE (reference sequence). CDR3 length equals 13 residues. This CDR3 is CVSSEQGNQPQHF. The CDR3 bases are TGTGTCAGCAGTGAACAGGGGAATCAGCCCCAGCATTTT.

Worth noting for this clonotype: This clone may be a read error of a much larger clone one base away. CDR3 bases: TGCAGCGTTACCGAGACAGAGCAGTACTTC. Protein sequence: CSVTETEQYF. The chain carries TRBV29-1 and TRBJ2-7, with unresolved D. This CDR3 region has 10 residues. V was clipped by 5 bases and J by 7 bases, with 9 bases between them. Germline V gives CDR1 SQVTM, CDR2 ANQGSEA.

The rearrangement uses TRBV5-1 and TRBJ2-3; D is unclear. The V end was cut by 3 bases, the J end by 3 bases, with 14 bases between. CDR3 length: 15 amino acids. Per the germline V gene, CDR1 is SGHRS and CDR2 is YFSETQ. CDR3 sequence: CASSSAEAGTDTQYF. DNA for the CDR3: TGCGCCAGCAGCTCGGCGGAAGCAGGTACAGATACGCAGTATTTT.

Concerning this clonotype itself: Mismatch with germline at one junction end may stem from a read error. The rearrangement uses TRBV29-1 and TRBJ2-1; D gene uncertain. Germline CDR1 reads SQVTM; CDR2 reads ANQGSEA. This CDR3 comprises 12 residues. CDR3 residues: CSVESLGYEQFF. In nucleotides, the CDR3 is TGCAGCGTTGAGTCCCTCGGGTATGAACAGTTCTTC.

Note on this clonotype: The junction and the germline gene differ at one end; a read error may be behind it. The V gene is TRBV10-2, the J gene TRBJ2-5; 8 bases are shared with TRBD1. Per the germline V gene, CDR1 is WSHSY and CDR2 is SAAADI. The CDR3 contains 13 residues. CDR3 bases: TGCACCAGCAGCTATGACAGGGGTGGGACCCAGTACTTC. Protein sequence: CTSSYDRGGTQYF.

This clonotype was observed many times. J is TRBJ1-1 and V is TRBV11-3; no definite D call. Trimming took off 1 base at V and 0 bases at J, with 3 bases between the two ends. The CDR3 is 13 amino acids. CDR1 and CDR2 (germline): SGHNT, YENEEA. The CDR3 reads CASSLGVNTEAFF. The CDR3 nucleotides are TGTGCCAGCAGCTTAGGGGTGAACACTGAAGCTTTCTTT.

This clonotype was seen many times. The rearrangement joins TRBV29-1 to TRBJ2-6; no clear D. CDR1 SQVTM and CDR2 ANQGSEA come from the germline V gene. The CDR3 is 17 residues long. Trimming took off 0 bases at V and 2 bases at J, with 14 bases between the two ends. The CDR3 nucleotides read TGCAGCGTTGAAGACACCTCGCAGAATACTGGGGCCAACGTCCTGACTTTC. As protein: CSVEDTSQNTGANVLTF. The entire variable domain, with the rest obtained from reference TRBV29-1 and TRBJ2-6, is as follows: SAVISQKPSRDICQRGTSLTIQCQVDSQVTMMFWYRQQPGQSLTLIATANQGSEATYESGFVIDKFPISRPNLTFSTLTVSNMSPEDSSIYLCSVEDTSQNTGANVLTFGAGSRLTVL.

This clonotype was found a few times. Possible read error: a much larger clone is one base away. V and J are TRBV11-2 and TRBJ2-3, with D unresolved. This CDR3 has 14 residues. Germline values: CDR1 SGHAT, CDR2 FQNNGV. The CDR3 loop reads CASSTWSDTDMQYF. The CDR3 nucleotides read TGTGCCAGCAGCACTTGGTCAGACACAGATATGCAGTATTTT.

In the case of this clonotype: The junction departs from germline at one end; a sequencing error may be responsible. This chain joins TRBV5-4 and TRBJ2-4, with D perhaps TRBD2 (6 bases). The CDR3 runs to 14 residues. The germline V gene encodes CDR1 SGHNT and CDR2 YYREEE (reference sequence). CDR3 sequence (DNA): TGCGCCAGCAGCTCCTTAGCGGAAGGGAACATTCAGTACTTC. This translates into CASSSLAEGNIQYF.

About this clonotype itself: Given a much more abundant clone one base away, this may be a read error. The J gene is TRBJ1-1, the V gene TRBV10-1, with TRBD1 matching 8 bases. CDR1 is WNHNN and CDR2 is SYGVQD in the germline V gene (reference sequence). The CDR3 covers 12 residues. Trimming cost V 10 bases and J 9 bases; bases outside gene matches: 10. CDR3 protein: CAIQGQEAQAFF. In nucleotides, the CDR3 is TGCGCCATCCAGGGACAGGAGGCTCAAGCTTTCTTT.

Details on this clonotype: A much larger clonotype is one base distant, so this may be a read error. This chain joins TRBV29-1 and TRBJ1-6; the D is unclear. This CDR3 has 13 residues. The V gene's germline CDR1 is SQVTM and CDR2 ANQGSEA. This chain's CDR3 is CGVGMGGETPLHF. The CDR3 nucleotides read TGCGGCGTTGGAATGGGAGGAGAGACACCCCTCCACTTT.

Regarding this clonotype: Being one base from a much bigger clone, this may be a read error. The chain combines TRBV10-3 with TRBJ2-2, with D possibly matching TRBD2 (5 bases). Germline assignment: CDR1 ENHRY and CDR2 SYGVKD. The CDR3 covers 17 residues. Trimming removed 3 bases from V and 10 bases from J, with 24 bases in between. In DNA form, the CDR3 reads TGTGCCATCAGTGATGTCATAGCGAGGGAGAGGTCCGAGGAGCTGTTTTTT. It translates to CAISDVIARERSEELFF.

The V gene is TRBV11-2, the J gene TRBJ2-3; D may be TRBD1 (5 bases). V lost 6 bases and J 4 bases, leaving 17 bases between the germline ends. The CDR3 runs to 15 residues. CDR1 SGHAT and CDR2 FQNNGV come from the germline V gene. The chain's CDR3 is CASSSRQILADTQYF. The CDR3 DNA is TGTGCCAGCAGTTCGAGACAGATTCTCGCAGATACGCAGTATTTT.